One sample yielded the 24 T cell receptor beta chains listed below, sequenced in a study of blood T cell repertoires in COVID-19. Profiling relied on immunoSEQ multiplex PCR, and the TCRdb table lists in-frame clones only, not all of them. Among under 130,000 clones listed, approximately 87% were seen once. Input material: peripheral blood. All receptors derive from a human donor in a cohort sampled during active or convalescent COVID-19.

The chain employs TRBV7-2 and TRBJ1-5; D gene unclear. The germline CDR1 and CDR2 sequences are SGHTA and FQGNSA. This CDR3 spans 15 amino acids. V gave up 5 bases and J gave up 4 bases, with 15 bases separating them. The CDR3 reads CASSPRVGPNQPQHF. The CDR3 nucleotides are TGTGCCAGCAGCCCGCGGGTTGGGCCAAATCAGCCCCAGCATTTT.

V usage is TRBV2 and J usage is TRBJ2-1; the match to TRBD2 covers 9 bases. Germline assignment: CDR1 SNHLY and CDR2 FYNNEI. The ends lost 8 bases at V and 7 bases at J; junction bases unmatched: 18. This CDR3 is 17 amino acids long. The CDR3: CASLWLGGGAIGNEQFF. In DNA, the CDR3 is TGTGCCAGCCTTTGGCTGGGCGGGGGGGCGATCGGGAATGAGCAGTTCTTC.

The genes are TRBV11-3 and TRBJ1-2; 7 bases line up with TRBD1. The V gene's germline CDR1 is SGHNT and CDR2 YENEEA. V lost 1 base to trimming and J lost 2 bases; unmatched junction nucleotides: 1. The CDR3 consists of 14 residues. CDR3 loop: CASSLGTGNYGYTF. CDR3 nucleotides: TGTGCCAGCAGCTTAGGGACAGGCAACTATGGCTACACCTTC.

This clone has just a few counts. The chain carries TRBV19 and TRBJ2-2; 7 bases align to TRBD1. Germline CDR1 is LNHDA and CDR2 is SQIVND (reference sequence). The CDR3 has 15 residues. After removal of 1 base from V and 4 bases from J, the junction contained 3 bases not matched to a gene. The CDR3 nucleotides are TGTGCCAGTAGTATAGGGTGGGACAGCACCGGGGAGCTGTTTTTT. Translating it yields CASSIGWDSTGELFF.

V is TRBV6-5 and J is TRBJ1-5; weak D call: TRBD1 (5 bases). Trimming removed 6 bases at V and 0 bases at J, with 12 bases between. Per the germline V gene, CDR1 is MNHEY and CDR2 is SVGAGI. CDR3 length equals 15 residues. The chain's CDR3 is CASRRGIYSNQPQHF. CDR3 bases: TGTGCCAGCAGGCGGGGCATATATAGCAATCAGCCCCAGCATTTT.

This clone was seen only once. CDR3 coding DNA: TGTGCTAGTGGTTCCGCCGGGACATTGAACACTGAAGCTTTCTTT. Encoded protein: CASGSAGTLNTEAFF. The chain uses TRBV12-5 and TRBJ1-1, with D possibly TRBD1 on 6 matching bases. CDR1 is LGHNT and CDR2 is FRNRAP in the germline V gene. This CDR3 comprises 15 residues. V lost 4 bases to trimming and J lost 0 bases, with 12 bases between them.

V is TRBV9 and J is TRBJ2-1; the match to TRBD1 covers 12 bases. This CDR3 is 14 amino acids long. Germline V gene data show CDR1 as SGDLS and CDR2 as YYNGEE. With 6 bases clipped from V and 8 bases from J, the junction kept 6 bases outside the gene matches. The CDR3 DNA reads TGTGCCAGCAATTGGGGACAGGGGGCCGATGAGCAGTTCTTC. The encoded protein is CASNWGQGADEQFF.

The gene calls are TRBV5-1 and TRBJ2-5; 7 bases agree with TRBD2. This CDR3 comprises 15 residues. Trimming at V came to 4 bases and at J to 1 base, leaving 7 bases not matched to a gene. CDR1 is SGHRS, CDR2 YFSETQ, per germline. The CDR3 DNA reads as TGCGCCAGCAGCCTCGGGACTACCGCCCAAGAGACCCAGTACTTC. This encodes CASSLGTTAQETQYF.

This clone was recorded once. The chain recombines TRBV28 with TRBJ1-1; D is possibly TRBD1 (5 bases). There are 14 residues in the CDR3. The V gene's germline CDR1 is MDHEN and CDR2 SYDVKM. The germline V and J ends were trimmed by 6 bases and 5 bases, with 16 bases remaining between them. The CDR3: CASRGTPGGTEAFF. CDR3 bases: TGTGCCAGCAGGGGAACGCCGGGGGGAACTGAAGCTTTCTTT.

This sequence joins TRBV18 and TRBJ1-1; D is unresolved. Germline CDR1 is KGHSH and CDR2 is LQKENI. Trimming cost V 3 bases and J 1 base, with 6 bases left between them. The CDR3 has 13 residues. The CDR3 sequence: CASSPRGNTEAFF. The CDR3 nucleotides read TGTGCCAGCTCACCTCGAGGGAACACTGAAGCTTTCTTT.

The chain carries TRBV3-1 (or the pseudogene TRBV3-2) and TRBJ1-2, with TRBD1 as a possible D gene (6 bases). CDR3 length equals 15 residues. V lost 2 bases and J 4 bases, leaving 14 bases between the germline ends. CDR1 is LGHDT, CDR2 YNNKEL, per germline (reference sequence). DNA of the CDR3: TGTGCCAGCAGCCAAAAACTAACAGGGATCTATGGCTACACCTTC. It encodes CASSQKLTGIYGYTF.

This chain connects TRBV9 to TRBJ1-2, with a possible D match to TRBD1 (5 bases). The CDR3 loop spans 15 amino acids. Germline V CDR1 and CDR2: SGDLS, YYNGEE. V was clipped by 0 bases and J by 1 base, with 10 bases between them. CDR3 nucleotides: TGTGCCAGCAGCGTAGCAGGGATAGATAACTATGGCTACACCTTC. Translation gives CASSVAGIDNYGYTF.

This clone was detected only once. This chain joins TRBV4-1 and TRBJ2-3; tentatively, D is TRBD2 (5 bases). CDR3 length: 17 residues. CDR1 and CDR2 from the germline V gene are MGHRA and YSYEKL. V was cut by 1 base and J by 2 bases, with 16 bases left in between. CDR3 amino acids: CASSQVKGLTHTDTQYF. The DNA for the CDR3 is TGCGCCAGCAGCCAAGTTAAAGGACTGACGCACACAGATACGCAGTATTTT.

The V call is TRBV9, the J call TRBJ1-3; TRBD1 matches at 7 bases. Germline CDR1 is SGDLS and CDR2 is YYNGEE. Trimming at V came to 3 bases and at J to 2 bases, leaving 5 bases not matched to a gene. The CDR3 extends over 15 amino acids. CDR3 sequence (DNA): TGTGCCAGCAGCGCTACAGGGGACCCTGGAAACACCATATATTTT. This encodes CASSATGDPGNTIYF.

The rearrangement joins TRBV24-1 to TRBJ1-2; 10 bases fit TRBD1. Losses at the gene ends were 1 base for V and 8 bases for J; bases not matched to a gene: 6. Germline assignment: CDR1 KGHDR and CDR2 SFDVKD. CDR3 length: 15 residues. In DNA, the CDR3 is TGTGCCACCAGTGATTTCGGGACAGGGGCCTGGGGCTACACCTTC. Amino acid sequence: CATSDFGTGAWGYTF.

This chain connects TRBV10-3 to TRBJ1-5; D might be TRBD1 (6 bases). V lost 3 bases, J lost 4 bases, and 13 bases lay in between. CDR1 ENHRY and CDR2 SYGVKD come from the germline V gene. This CDR3 has 15 residues. The CDR3 loop reads CAISEATGSNQPQHF. CDR3 in DNA: TGTGCCATCAGTGAAGCGACAGGCAGTAATCAGCCCCAGCATTTT.

V usage is TRBV7-3 and J usage is TRBJ2-3, with 8 positions matching TRBD1. This CDR3 is built from 16 residues. Germline V CDR1 and CDR2: SGHTA, FQGTGA. V lost 4 bases, J lost 1 base, and 7 bases stayed unmatched. The CDR3 DNA follows: TGTGCCAGCAGCTACAGGACAGGGTCAGGCACAGATACGCAGTATTTT. Its protein product is CASSYRTGSGTDTQYF.

The chain couples TRBV15 to TRBJ2-3; 7 positions match TRBD1. The germline CDR1 and CDR2 sequences are LNHNV and YYDKDF (reference sequence). The trim removed 9 bases at V and 2 bases at J, leaving 8 bases unmatched. The CDR3 extends over 14 amino acids. The CDR3 loop reads CATKPGQLTDTQYF. CDR3 DNA sequence: TGTGCCACAAAGCCGGGACAGCTCACAGATACGCAGTATTTT. The complete variable domain, with remaining parts taken from reference TRBV15 and TRBJ2-3, reads DAMVIQNPRYQVTQFGKPVTLSCSQTLNHNVMYWYQQKSSQAPKLLFHYYDKDFNNEADTPDNFQSRRPNTSFCFLDIRSPGLGDTAMYLCATKPGQLTDTQYFGPGTRLTVL.

This clone was recorded only once. This rearrangement joins TRBV3-1 (or the pseudogene TRBV3-2) to TRBJ1-1; no clear D. The V end was cut by 0 bases, the J end by 0 bases, with 5 bases between. This CDR3 is built from 14 residues. Germline values: CDR1 LGHDT, CDR2 YNNKEL (reference sequence). Written as DNA, the CDR3 is TGTGCCAGCAGCCAAGACCTAGTGAACACTGAAGCTTTCTTT. Protein: CASSQDLVNTEAFF.

This chain links TRBV6-2 or TRBV6-3 with TRBJ1-5; D is uncertain. The CDR3 is 13 amino acids. Trimming cost V 4 bases and J 7 bases, with 11 bases left between them. Germline CDR1 and CDR2: MNHEY and SVGEGT. CDR3 sequence: CASSSPFRQPQHF. The DNA of the CDR3 is TGTGCCAGCAGTTCCCCGTTCAGGCAGCCCCAGCATTTT.

This clone was picked up a small number of times. This chain joins TRBV12-3 or TRBV12-4 and TRBJ2-7; D unresolved. The CDR3 covers 12 residues. Trimming removed 2 bases from V and 2 bases from J, with 4 bases in between. The CDR3 DNA follows: TGTGCCAGCAGTTTAACAACCTACGAGCAGTACTTC. Encoded protein: CASSLTTYEQYF.

The rearrangement uses TRBV9 and TRBJ1-3; D is uncertain. Germline CDR1 is SGDLS and CDR2 is YYNGEE. Trimming shortened V by 2 bases and J by 0 bases, and 12 bases separated the two germline ends. The CDR3 totals 16 residues. Here the CDR3 reads CASSVEYGFSGNTIYF. The CDR3 DNA is TGTGCCAGCAGCGTGGAGTACGGTTTCTCTGGAAACACCATATATTTT.

This clone was detected a few times. This sequence joins TRBV6-5 and TRBJ2-1; D unresolved. Between the trimmed V and J ends, which lost 8 bases and 3 bases, there was a span of 11 bases. This CDR3 comprises 13 residues. The germline V gene encodes CDR1 MNHEY and CDR2 SVGAGI. CDR3 DNA: TGTGCCAGCTCCGAACAGCACTACAATGAGCAGTTCTTC. Its protein product is CASSEQHYNEQFF.

The chain employs TRBV10-3 and TRBJ1-6; TRBD1 might be the D (6 bases). V dropped 11 bases and J dropped 8 bases, with 16 bases sitting between them. This CDR3 region has 13 residues. Germline V gene data show CDR1 as ENHRY and CDR2 as SYGVKD. The CDR3 coding sequence is TGTGCCTTCCGACAGGAGCTACATTCACCCCTCCACTTT. Protein: CAFRQELHSPLHF.